This T cell receptor (beta chain) emerged from a study of T-cell reconstitution after alpha-beta-depleted transplantation in children. Whole-study findings and limits: Reportedly, only several hundred clones from non-depleted graft cells drove alpha-beta T-cell counts at about two months.

The germline gives CDR1 KGHSH, CDR2 LQKENI. V was pared by 0 bases and J by 5 bases, with 2 bases of the junction left unmatched. The CDR3 sequence is 16 residues long. Unique molecular identifiers were built into the TCRbeta library. TCRdb independently ran MiXCR on the PCR reads; one entry per CDR3 protein. The sample includes approximately 300,000 distinct CDR3 sequences, about a tenth of them seen just once. On this clonotype itself: Its target is unknown.

This TCR came from a boy younger than two with acute myeloid leukemia, due to receive a stem cell transplant. V is TRBV18 and J is TRBJ2-2, with 11 bases lining up with TRBD2. The sample was PBMCs, taken before TCRalphabeta/CD19-depleted stem cell transplant. CDR3 nucleotides: TGTGCCAGCTCACCACCACTAGCGGGAGCGACCGGGGAGCTGTTTTTT. This codes for CASSPPLAGATGELFF.